These 13 T cell receptor beta chains share one sample of origin, sequenced in a study of regulatory T cells in long-lasting Graves disease. Time point indicated: newly diagnosed GD, antithyroid drugs for less than 3 months. Preparation of the TCR library used RNA extracted from PBMCs. Arm-PCR of CDR3 regions and iRepertoire HTBI primers were the basis on which TCR beta libraries were built. TCRdb fed the multiplex PCR reads into MiXCR, producing one record per CDR3 protein. The table lists about 360,000 distinct CDR3 sequences, around 15% of them singletons. This same sample was also part of a study on T cells in Graves' hyperthyroidism and ophthalmopathy.

This specimen was peripheral blood mononuclear cells (PBMCs), taken at new diagnosis, from a patient treated with antithyroid drugs. All receptors derive from a young woman with Graves disease.

This clonotype was counted only a few times. The V gene is TRBV18, the J gene TRBJ1-2; 12 nucleotides align to TRBD1. Trimming cost V 3 bases and J 8 bases; bases outside gene matches: 10. The CDR3 is 16 amino acids. Germline V gene lookup returns CDR1 KGHSH and CDR2 LQKENI. In DNA, the CDR3 is TGTGCCAGCTCACCCGTCCCGGGACAGGGGGCAGGCGGCTACACCTTC. Its protein product is CASSPVPGQGAGGYTF.

This clonotype was counted many times. The V call is TRBV6-1, the J call TRBJ1-1; the D is unclear. The V gene lost 4 bases and the J gene lost 11 bases, with 20 bases spanning the gap. The CDR3 totals 14 residues. CDR1 and CDR2 (germline): MNHNS, SASEGT. The CDR3 DNA sequence: TGTGCCAGCAGTGGAGACTGGACGGCCCTGAACGCTTTCTTT. Translation gives CASSGDWTALNAFF.

With respect to this clonotype: At one end, the junction sequence differs from germline, possibly due to a read error. The V and J genes are TRBV5-6 and TRBJ1-4; 10 bases are a match to TRBD1. Germline V lookup: CDR1 SGHDT, CDR2 YYEEEE. The length of the CDR3 is 14 residues. CDR3 nucleotide sequence: TGTGCCAGCAGCCCGGGACAGGGGAATGAAAGACTGTTTTTT. The encoded protein is CASSPGQGNERLFF.

V and J are TRBV19 and TRBJ1-1, with 8 positions matching TRBD1. The CDR3 runs to 13 residues. CDR1 and CDR2 (germline): LNHDA, SQIVND (reference sequence). The V segment lost 4 bases and the J segment 4 bases; nucleotides outside the gene matches: 2. Written as DNA, the CDR3 is TGTGCCAGTAGTAGGACAGGGATCACTGAAGCTTTCTTT. This codes for CASSRTGITEAFF.

This clonotype was picked up a small number of times. This chain uses TRBV4-1 with TRBJ1-5; D gene ambiguous. The CDR3 runs 15 residues. CDR1 is MGHRA and CDR2 is YSYEKL in the germline V gene. Trimming removed 0 bases at V and 6 bases at J, with 12 bases between. CDR3 DNA: TGCGCCAGCAGCCAAGATCGGGGATTGAGTCAGCCCCAGCATTTT. Protein: CASSQDRGLSQPQHF.

The V and J genes are TRBV11-2 and TRBJ2-3; TRBD2 aligns across 9 bases. The germline CDR1 and CDR2 sequences are SGHAT and FQNNGV. This CDR3 has 15 amino acids. With V trimmed by 6 bases and J by 2 bases, 6 bases remained unmatched. DNA for the CDR3: TGTGCCAGCAGGTATAGCGGGGGTTACACAGATACGCAGTATTTT. This encodes CASRYSGGYTDTQYF.

The chain is built from TRBV5-5 and TRBJ2-7; D gene ambiguous. V lost 5 bases to trimming and J lost 2 bases, with 14 bases between them. This CDR3 contains 14 residues. Germline V gives CDR1 SGHKS, CDR2 YYEKEE (reference sequence). CDR3 in amino acids: CASRQGILAYEQYF. For the CDR3, the DNA is TGTGCCAGCAGGCAAGGGATCCTTGCCTACGAGCAGTACTTC. The variable domain in full, with the rest retrieved from reference TRBV5-5 and TRBJ2-7, is DAGVTQSPTHLIKTRGQQVTLRCSPISGHKSVSWYQQVLGQGPQFIFQYYEKEERGRGNFPDRFSARQFPNYSSELNVNALLLGDSALYLCASRQGILAYEQYFGPGTRLTVT.

This clonotype was seen a few times. CDR3 DNA: TGCAGCGCGTTGAACACTGAAGCTTTCTTT. This encodes CSALNTEAFF. The chain has TRBV29-1 and TRBJ1-1; no reliable D call. V shed 7 bases and J shed 0 bases, with 3 bases lying between them. Germline assignment: CDR1 SQVTM and CDR2 ANQGSEA. There are 10 residues in the CDR3.

This clonotype was seen just once. A read error likely explains this, since a far larger clone differs by one base. The chain employs TRBV6-4 and TRBJ1-5; a possible D gene is TRBD1 (5 bases). The CDR3 contains 15 residues. Germline V gives CDR1 MRHNA, CDR2 SNTAGT. Here the CDR3 reads CASSWTGGVDQPRHF. CDR3 coding DNA: TGTGCCAGCAGTTGGACCGGGGGTGTGGATCAGCCCCGGCATTTT.

This clonotype showed up many times. This rearrangement joins TRBV11-2 to TRBJ2-3, with no clear D. This CDR3 contains 14 residues. V was shortened by 5 bases and J by 5 bases, with 14 bases between the two germline ends. In germline, CDR1 is SGHAT, CDR2 FQNNGV. CDR3 sequence: CASSRALVGDTQYF. For the CDR3, the DNA is TGTGCCAGCAGCCGAGCGTTGGTGGGAGATACGCAGTATTTT.

In this sample, this clonotype turned up many times. The chain uses TRBV27 and TRBJ1-1; D not resolved. Germline CDR1 is MNHEY and CDR2 is SMNVEV (reference sequence). There are 14 residues in the CDR3. V lost 3 bases and J 1 base, leaving 9 bases between the germline ends. The CDR3 sequence: CASSLNTENTEAFF. CDR3 sequence (DNA): TGTGCCAGCAGTTTGAACACTGAGAACACTGAAGCTTTCTTT.

In its sample, this clonotype was seen many times. V and J are TRBV12-3 or TRBV12-4 and TRBJ1-2; unclear D gene. This CDR3 is 13 amino acids long. V was clipped by 8 bases and J by 1 base, with 11 bases between them. CDR3 in DNA: TGTGCCAGCCCCACGTCAGATAACTATGGCTACACCTTC. The encoded protein is CASPTSDNYGYTF.

This clonotype has a count of ten or more. The chain couples TRBV6-1 to TRBJ1-5; D might be TRBD1 (5 bases). The CDR3 consists of 14 residues. Per germline, CDR1 MNHNS and CDR2 SASEGT. The V and J ends lost 5 bases and 0 bases respectively, with 8 bases between them. The CDR3: CASSTQGSNQPQHF. As DNA, the CDR3 is TGTGCCAGCAGTACTCAGGGTAGCAATCAGCCCCAGCATTTT.